This TCR beta chain was recorded in a study of blood T cells in healthy people across ages. Looking at the study overall: Roughly one uniquely barcoded beta molecule per two T cells was captured.

This CDR3 has 16 amino acids. V was cut by 6 bases and J by 0 bases, with 18 bases left in between. Germline CDR1 SGHTS, CDR2 YDEGEE. Only a few counts were recorded for this clonotype. Extracted total RNA amounted to at least 5 micrograms for each sample. Combining a sample-barcoded 5' primer with a J-beta primer mix, a second PCR ran for 7 to 11 cycles. From the 5' RACE reads, TCRdb called clonotypes with MiXCR, one entry per CDR3 protein. The sample gives around 1,600,000 distinct CDR3 sequences, about 45% of which show up once; about 3.8% is in the top ten. The sequenced sample consisted of blood. The clonotype comes from a woman aged 18-35 years in good health. The chain recombines TRBV5-8 with TRBJ1-1; tentative D call: TRBD1 (5 bases). The CDR3 loop is CASTIWGTAMNTEAFF. The DNA for the CDR3 is TGTGCCAGCACCATTTGGGGGACGGCTATGAACACTGAAGCTTTCTTT.